This T cell receptor beta chain was profiled in a study of cytomegalovirus exposure and HLA in healthy donors. General study findings and limits: CMV serostatus stood as the only immune exposure information on hand. After further analysis at a later stage, 15,000 to 20,000 TCR beta sequences were associated with HLA alleles at 0.05 false discovery rate. In vitro experiments confirmed that three CMV-associated chains were specific for CMV antigens.

Of note for this clone: Its antigen is unknown.

Germline V gene sequence: CDR1 ENHRY, CDR2 SYGVKD. V dropped 5 bases and J dropped 1 base, with 11 bases sitting between them. This CDR3 has 14 residues. Researchers ran the PCR with 60 Vbeta and 13 Jbeta primers. TCRdb's table, derived via immunoSEQ multiplex PCR, lists solely in-frame clones and lacks some. The sample carries some 120,000 clones, 65% to 80% recorded once. Sequenced: PBMCs. The chain uses TRBV10-3 and TRBJ1-1, with D possibly being TRBD1 (5 bases). This clonotype was sampled from a human donor in good health. CDR3 protein: CAISPQQGNTEAFF. CDR3 coding DNA: TGTGCCATCAGTCCTCAGCAGGGGAACACTGAAGCTTTCTTT.